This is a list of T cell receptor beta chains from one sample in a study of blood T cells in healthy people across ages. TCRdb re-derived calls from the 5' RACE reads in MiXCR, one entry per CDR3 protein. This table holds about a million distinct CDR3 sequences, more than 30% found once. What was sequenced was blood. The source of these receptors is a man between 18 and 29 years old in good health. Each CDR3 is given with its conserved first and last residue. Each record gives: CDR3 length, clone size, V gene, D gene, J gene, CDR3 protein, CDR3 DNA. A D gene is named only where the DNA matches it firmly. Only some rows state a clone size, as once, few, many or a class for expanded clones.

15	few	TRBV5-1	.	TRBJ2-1	CASSSQRSSYNEQFF	TGCGCCAGCAGCTCCCAGCGTAGCTCCTACAATGAGCAGTTCTTC
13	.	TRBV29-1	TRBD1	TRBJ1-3	CSALTGFGNTIYF	TGCAGCGCACTGACAGGGTTTGGAAACACCATATATTTT
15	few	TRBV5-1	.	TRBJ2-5	CASSLDQGRVETQYF	TGCGCCAGCAGCTTGGACCAGGGGAGGGTTGAGACCCAGTACTTC
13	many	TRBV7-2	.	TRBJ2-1	CASSSVFYNEQFF	TGTGCCAGCAGCTCGGTTTTCTACAATGAGCAGTTCTTC
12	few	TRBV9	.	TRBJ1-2	CASSVTGYGYTF	TGTGCCAGCAGCGTTACAGGGTATGGCTACACCTTC
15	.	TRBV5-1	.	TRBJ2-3	CASSLGGDGTDTQYF	TGCGCCAGCAGCTTGGGGGGGGACGGCACAGATACGCAGTATTTT
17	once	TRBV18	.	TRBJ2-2	CASSPVLGTLNTGELFF	TGTGCCAGCTCACCAGTTTTAGGCACCTTAAACACCGGGGAGCTGTTTTTT
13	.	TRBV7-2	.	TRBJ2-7	CASSPGPAYEQYF	TGTGCCAGCAGCCCGGGGCCAGCCTACGAGCAGTACTTC
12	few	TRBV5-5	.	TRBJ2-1	CASSPRSHEQFF	TGTGCCAGCAGCCCTCGGTCCCATGAGCAGTTCTTC
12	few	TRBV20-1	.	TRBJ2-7	CSAKPGSYEQYF	TGCAGTGCTAAACCGGGCTCCTACGAGCAGTACTTC
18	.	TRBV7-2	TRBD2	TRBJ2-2	CASSLRASGGASTGELFF	TGTGCCAGCAGCTTAAGGGCTAGCGGGGGGGCGAGCACCGGGGAGCTGTTTTTT
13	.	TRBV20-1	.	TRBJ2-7	CSAHSGASYEQYF	TGCAGTGCCCACTCAGGGGCATCCTACGAGCAGTACTTC
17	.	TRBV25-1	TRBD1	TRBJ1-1	CASSSGTGRGWNTEAFF	TGTGCCAGCAGCTCCGGGACAGGGAGGGGATGGAACACTGAAGCTTTCTTT
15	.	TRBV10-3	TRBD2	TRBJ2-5	CAISEASREGETQYF	TGTGCCATCAGTGAGGCAAGCCGGGAGGGGGAGACCCAGTACTTC
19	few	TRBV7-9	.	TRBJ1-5	CASSLGWGYGRSVNQPQHF	TGTGCCAGCAGCTTAGGGTGGGGGTACGGGCGGTCCGTCAATCAGCCCCAGCATTTT
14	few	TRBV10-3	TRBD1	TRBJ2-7	CAISFSGGNYEQYF	TGTGCCATCAGTTTCTCAGGGGGAAACTACGAGCAGTACTTC
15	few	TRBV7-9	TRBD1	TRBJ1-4	CASSLPGQANEKLFF	TGTGCCAGCAGTTTACCGGGACAGGCCAATGAAAAACTGTTTTTT
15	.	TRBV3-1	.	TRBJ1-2	CASSDYDMESISYTF	TGTGCCAGCAGCGACTATGATATGGAGTCTATTAGCTACACCTTC
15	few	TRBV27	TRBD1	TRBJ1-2	CASSRGTGRGGGYTF	TGTGCCAGCAGCCGAGGGACAGGGCGAGGAGGTGGCTACACCTTC
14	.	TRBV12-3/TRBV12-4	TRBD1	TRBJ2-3	CAGKGTGGADTQYF	TGTGCCGGCAAGGGGACAGGGGGCGCAGATACGCAGTATTTT
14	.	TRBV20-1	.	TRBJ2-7	CSAREQGGSYEQYF	TGCAGTGCTAGAGAACAGGGAGGTTCCTACGAGCAGTACTTC
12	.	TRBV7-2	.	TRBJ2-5	CASSLDQEAQYF	TGTGCCAGCAGCTTAGACCAAGAGGCCCAGTACTTC
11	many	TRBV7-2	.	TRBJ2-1	CASSNYNEQFF	TGTGCCAGCAGCAACTACAATGAGCAGTTCTTC
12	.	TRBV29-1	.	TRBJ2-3	CSVDAGTDTQYF	TGCAGCGTTGACGCAGGCACAGATACGCAGTATTTT
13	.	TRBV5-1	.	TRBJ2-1	CASSFEPPGEQFF	TGCGCCAGCAGCTTCGAACCACCGGGTGAGCAGTTCTTC
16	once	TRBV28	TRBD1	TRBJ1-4	CASSLIQGAGGEKLFF	TGTGCCAGCAGTCTAATCCAGGGGGCCGGGGGTGAAAAACTGTTTTTT
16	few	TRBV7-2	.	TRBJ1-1	CASSSEQTTLWTEAFF	TGTGCCAGCAGCTCCGAGCAGACAACGTTGTGGACTGAAGCTTTCTTT
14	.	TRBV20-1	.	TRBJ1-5	CSARVGLSNQPQHF	TGCAGTGCTAGGGTGGGGCTTAGCAATCAGCCCCAGCATTTT
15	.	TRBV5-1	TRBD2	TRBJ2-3	CASGLLAGSGDTQYF	TGCGCCAGCGGCCTGTTAGCGGGGTCAGGAGATACGCAGTATTTT
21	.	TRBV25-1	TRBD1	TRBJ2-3	CASSESSVPGQGRVYTDTQYF	TGTGCCAGCAGTGAATCTTCAGTCCCGGGACAGGGAAGGGTTTATACAGATACGCAGTATTTT
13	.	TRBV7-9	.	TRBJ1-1	CASSSSGDPEAFF	TGTGCCAGCAGCTCATCCGGGGATCCTGAAGCTTTCTTT
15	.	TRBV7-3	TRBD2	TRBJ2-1	CASSLRSSGTNEQFF	TGTGCCAGCAGCTTACGGAGTAGCGGGACCAATGAGCAGTTCTTC
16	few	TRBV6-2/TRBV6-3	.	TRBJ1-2	CASSYSTARGDYGYTF	TGTGCCAGCAGTTACTCGACGGCACGGGGAGACTATGGCTACACCTTC
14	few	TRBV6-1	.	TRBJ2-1	CASLPGALYNEQFF	TGTGCCAGCCTTCCGGGGGCCCTCTACAATGAGCAGTTCTTC
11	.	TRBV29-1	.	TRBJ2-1	CSVLYLWGQFF	TGCAGCGTCCTCTACCTTTGGGGGCAGTTCTTC
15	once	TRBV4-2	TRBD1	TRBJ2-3	CASSLKRTGPDTQYF	TGTGCCAGCAGCCTCAAACGGACAGGACCAGATACGCAGTATTTT
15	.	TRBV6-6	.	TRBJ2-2	CASSSTGPSTGELFF	TGTGCCAGCAGTTCGACCGGGCCGAGTACCGGGGAGCTGTTTTTT
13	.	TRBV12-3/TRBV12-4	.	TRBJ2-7	CASRLARAGEQYF	TGTGCCAGCAGGTTAGCCAGGGCTGGCGAGCAGTACTTC
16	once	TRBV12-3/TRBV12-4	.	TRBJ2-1	CASNPTSTSSYNEQFF	TGTGCCAGCAATCCCACTAGCACAAGCTCCTACAATGAGCAGTTCTTC
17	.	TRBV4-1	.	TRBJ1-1	CASSQVGEGSLNTEAFF	TGCGCCAGCAGCCAAGTAGGGGAGGGGTCATTGAACACTGAAGCTTTCTTT
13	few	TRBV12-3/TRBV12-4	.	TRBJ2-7	CASSITGTYEQYF	TGTGCCAGCAGTATCACAGGAACCTACGAGCAGTACTTC
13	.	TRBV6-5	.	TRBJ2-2	CASRQGYTGELFF	TGTGCCAGCAGACAGGGTTACACCGGGGAGCTGTTTTTT
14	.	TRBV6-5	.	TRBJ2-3	CASSYRRGTDTQYF	TGTGCCAGCAGTTACCGGCGGGGCACAGATACGCAGTATTTT
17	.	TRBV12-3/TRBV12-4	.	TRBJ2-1	CASSLLAPTGPYNEQFF	TGTGCCAGCAGTTTACTTGCCCCGACAGGTCCCTACAATGAGCAGTTCTTC
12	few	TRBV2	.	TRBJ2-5	CASSERLDRQYF	TGTGCCAGCAGTGAAAGACTAGATCGGCAGTACTTC
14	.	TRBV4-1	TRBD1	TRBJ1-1	CASSHPGTGVEAFF	TGCGCCAGCAGCCACCCCGGGACAGGGGTTGAAGCTTTCTTT
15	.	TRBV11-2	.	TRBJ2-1	CASSLSAGTYNEQFF	TGTGCCAGCAGCTTATCGGCAGGGACATACAATGAGCAGTTCTTC
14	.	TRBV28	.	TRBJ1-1	CASSPHHLNTEAFF	TGTGCCAGCAGTCCCCACCACCTTAACACTGAAGCTTTCTTT
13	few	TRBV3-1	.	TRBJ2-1	CASSQQGGGWQFF	TGTGCCAGCAGCCAGCAGGGTGGGGGATGGCAGTTCTTC
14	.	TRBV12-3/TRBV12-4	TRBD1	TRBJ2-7	CASSVRGREYEQYF	TGTGCCAGCAGTGTCAGGGGGCGGGAATACGAGCAGTACTTC
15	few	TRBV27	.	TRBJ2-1	CASSPRGYLLDEQFF	TGTGCCAGCAGTCCCCGGGGGTACCTCCTTGATGAGCAGTTCTTC
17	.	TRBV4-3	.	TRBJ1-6	CASSQDVGSHYNSPLHF	TGCGCCAGCAGCCAAGATGTGGGCAGCCACTATAATTCACCCCTCCACTTT
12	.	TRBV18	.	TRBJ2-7	CASSPDLGEQYF	TGTGCCAGCTCACCGGATTTGGGCGAGCAGTACTTC
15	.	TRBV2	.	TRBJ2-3	CASIYRKGGKDTQYF	TGTGCCAGTATATATCGAAAAGGGGGAAAGGATACGCAGTATTTT
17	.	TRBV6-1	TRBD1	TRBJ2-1	CASSAPSRTGLADEQFF	TGTGCCAGCAGCGCCCCGTCTAGGACAGGGCTAGCCGATGAGCAGTTCTTC